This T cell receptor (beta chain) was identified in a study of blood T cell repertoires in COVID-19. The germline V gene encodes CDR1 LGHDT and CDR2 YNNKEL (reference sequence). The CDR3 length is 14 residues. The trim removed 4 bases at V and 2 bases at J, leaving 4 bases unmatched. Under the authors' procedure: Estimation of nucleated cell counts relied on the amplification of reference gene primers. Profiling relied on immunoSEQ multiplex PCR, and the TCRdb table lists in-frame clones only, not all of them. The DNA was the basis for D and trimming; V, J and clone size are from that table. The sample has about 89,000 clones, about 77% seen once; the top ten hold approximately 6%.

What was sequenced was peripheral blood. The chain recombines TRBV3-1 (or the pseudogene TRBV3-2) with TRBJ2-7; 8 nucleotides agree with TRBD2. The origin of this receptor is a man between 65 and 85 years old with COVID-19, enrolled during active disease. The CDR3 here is CASSRGLGPYEQYF. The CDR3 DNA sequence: TGTGCCAGCAGCCGGGGACTAGGTCCCTACGAGCAGTACTTC.